This is a list of T cell receptor beta chains from one sample in a study of blood T cell repertoires in COVID-19. Generated by immunoSEQ multiplex PCR, the TCRdb table keeps only in-frame clones and is missing some. The profile covers 250,000 or so clones, with about 90% appearing a single time and roughly 2.5% taken by the ten largest. Specimen: peripheral blood. All receptors derive from a man younger than 45 with COVID-19, enrolled during active disease. The CDR3 runs from the conserved cysteine through the conserved F or W. The D gene is left open where the match is weak. Clone size is given for some rows only: seen once, a few or many times, or a class if the clone is expanded.

v_call: TRBV5-4; j_call: TRBJ1-6; d_call: TRBD1; clone_size: -; cdr3_aa: CASSLQGQTNSPLHF; cdr3_nt: TGTGCCAGCAGCTTGCAGGGACAGACTAATTCACCCCTCCACTTT
v_call: TRBV5-1; j_call: TRBJ2-1; d_call: TRBD1; clone_size: -; cdr3_aa: CASSLDRGNEQFF; cdr3_nt: TGCGCCAGCAGCTTGGACAGGGGGAATGAGCAGTTCTTC
v_call: TRBV5-5; j_call: TRBJ1-1; d_call: -; clone_size: -; cdr3_aa: CASSPQEGMSTEAFF; cdr3_nt: TGTGCCAGCAGCCCTCAGGAGGGGATGAGTACTGAAGCTTTCTTT
v_call: TRBV28; j_call: TRBJ1-1; d_call: -; clone_size: -; cdr3_aa: CASRPITGMNTEAFF; cdr3_nt: TGTGCCAGCAGACCTATTACAGGGATGAACACTGAAGCTTTCTTT
v_call: TRBV28; j_call: TRBJ2-7; d_call: TRBD1; clone_size: -; cdr3_aa: CASSLLTQGLYEQYF; cdr3_nt: TGTGCCAGCAGTTTACTCACACAGGGGTTGTACGAGCAGTACTTC
v_call: TRBV7-9; j_call: TRBJ1-3; d_call: -; clone_size: -; cdr3_aa: CASSLDNRASGNTIYF; cdr3_nt: TGTGCCAGCAGCTTAGACAACAGGGCTTCTGGAAACACCATATATTTT
v_call: TRBV9; j_call: TRBJ1-1; d_call: -; clone_size: -; cdr3_aa: CASSVEKGRGEKAFF; cdr3_nt: TGTGCCAGCAGCGTAGAAAAGGGCAGGGGAGAAAAAGCTTTCTTT
v_call: TRBV25-1; j_call: TRBJ2-3; d_call: TRBD2; clone_size: -; cdr3_aa: CASSQPGGMADTQYF; cdr3_nt: TGTGCCAGCAGCCAACCGGGGGGTATGGCAGATACGCAGTATTTT
v_call: TRBV5-4; j_call: TRBJ2-7; d_call: TRBD2; clone_size: once; cdr3_aa: CASSLAASGGIEQYF; cdr3_nt: TGTGCCAGCAGCTTGGCAGCTAGCGGGGGGATCGAGCAGTACTTC
v_call: TRBV4-1; j_call: TRBJ2-1; d_call: TRBD2; clone_size: -; cdr3_aa: CASSQDPGGSYNEQFF; cdr3_nt: TGCGCCAGCAGCCAAGATCCCGGGGGGAGTTACAATGAGCAGTTCTTC
v_call: TRBV5-1; j_call: TRBJ2-7; d_call: TRBD1; clone_size: -; cdr3_aa: CASSLTGGGYEQYF; cdr3_nt: TGCGCCAGCAGCTTGACAGGGGGCGGCTACGAGCAGTACTTC
v_call: TRBV15; j_call: TRBJ2-7; d_call: -; clone_size: -; cdr3_aa: CATTTPFKAGDYEQYF; cdr3_nt: TGTGCCACCACCACCCCCTTTAAGGCCGGAGACTACGAGCAGTACTTC
v_call: TRBV25-1; j_call: TRBJ2-3; d_call: TRBD2; clone_size: -; cdr3_aa: CASSGTSGRTDTQYF; cdr3_nt: TGTGCCAGCAGTGGGACTAGCGGGAGGACAGATACGCAGTATTTT
v_call: TRBV12-3/TRBV12-4; j_call: TRBJ1-3; d_call: TRBD1; clone_size: -; cdr3_aa: CASSRDRLSIYF; cdr3_nt: TGTGCCAGCAGCCGGGACAGGCTCTCCATATATTTT
v_call: TRBV6-2/TRBV6-3; j_call: TRBJ2-5; d_call: -; clone_size: -; cdr3_aa: CASSYHGSETQYF; cdr3_nt: TGTGCCAGCAGTTACCACGGGTCAGAGACCCAGTACTTC
v_call: TRBV18; j_call: TRBJ2-7; d_call: -; clone_size: once; cdr3_aa: CASSSLGPMVYEQYF; cdr3_nt: TGTGCCAGCTCGTCCTTGGGGCCAATGGTCTACGAGCAGTACTTC
v_call: TRBV2; j_call: TRBJ1-2; d_call: TRBD1; clone_size: -; cdr3_aa: CASSEARDRGRGYTF; cdr3_nt: TGTGCCAGCAGTGAAGCGAGGGACAGGGGGCGAGGCTACACCTTC
v_call: TRBV9; j_call: TRBJ1-5; d_call: -; clone_size: -; cdr3_aa: CASSVRDNQPQHF; cdr3_nt: TGTGCCAGCAGCGTCCGGGACAATCAGCCCCAGCATTTT
v_call: TRBV4-2; j_call: TRBJ2-7; d_call: -; clone_size: -; cdr3_aa: CASSLEGSEVYEQYF; cdr3_nt: TGTGCCAGCAGCCTGGAGGGTAGCGAGGTATACGAGCAGTACTTC
v_call: TRBV29-1; j_call: TRBJ1-1; d_call: -; clone_size: -; cdr3_aa: CSVVAPNTEAFF; cdr3_nt: TGCAGCGTTGTGGCTCCAAACACTGAAGCTTTCTTT
v_call: TRBV7-2; j_call: TRBJ2-1; d_call: -; clone_size: once; cdr3_aa: CASSLLNRVGEQFF; cdr3_nt: TGTGCCAGCAGCTTACTGAACAGGGTAGGTGAGCAGTTCTTC
v_call: TRBV20-1; j_call: TRBJ2-3; d_call: TRBD2; clone_size: once; cdr3_aa: CSASELAGVGDTQYF; cdr3_nt: TGCAGTGCTAGTGAACTAGCGGGGGTTGGGGATACGCAGTATTTT
v_call: TRBV18; j_call: TRBJ2-7; d_call: -; clone_size: -; cdr3_aa: CASSPDTSYEQYF; cdr3_nt: TGTGCCAGCTCACCGGACACTTCCTACGAGCAGTACTTC
v_call: TRBV6-5; j_call: TRBJ2-7; d_call: -; clone_size: -; cdr3_aa: CASRPGTIYEQYF; cdr3_nt: TGTGCCAGCAGGCCCGGGACAATTTACGAGCAGTACTTC
v_call: TRBV7-2; j_call: TRBJ2-7; d_call: TRBD1; clone_size: few; cdr3_aa: CASSSTGLIAYEQYF; cdr3_nt: TGTGCCAGCAGCTCGACAGGGCTAATCGCCTACGAGCAGTACTTC
v_call: TRBV7-9; j_call: TRBJ2-1; d_call: -; clone_size: -; cdr3_aa: CASSFQDNEQFF; cdr3_nt: TGTGCCAGCAGCTTCCAGGACAATGAGCAGTTCTTC
v_call: TRBV4-2; j_call: TRBJ1-1; d_call: TRBD1; clone_size: -; cdr3_aa: CASSQYPGTAFAPFF; cdr3_nt: TGTGCCAGCAGCCAATACCCCGGGACAGCGTTCGCTCCTTTCTTT
v_call: TRBV28; j_call: TRBJ1-2; d_call: -; clone_size: -; cdr3_aa: CASSLYQGVNYGYTF; cdr3_nt: TGTGCCAGCAGTTTATATCAAGGGGTAAACTATGGCTACACCTTC
v_call: TRBV10-3; j_call: TRBJ1-2; d_call: -; clone_size: -; cdr3_aa: CAISSSTGTYTF; cdr3_nt: TGTGCCATCAGTTCATCAACAGGGACATACACCTTC
v_call: TRBV6-5; j_call: TRBJ1-1; d_call: -; clone_size: -; cdr3_aa: CASSRPTVLNTEAFF; cdr3_nt: TGTGCCAGCAGTCGCCCGACAGTATTGAACACTGAAGCTTTCTTT
v_call: TRBV7-2; j_call: TRBJ1-2; d_call: TRBD1; clone_size: -; cdr3_aa: CASSLSPGGGYGYTF; cdr3_nt: TGTGCCAGCAGCCTATCACCAGGGGGCGGTTATGGCTACACCTTC